The 7 T cell receptor beta chains listed next were all sequenced from one sample in a study of OX40 agonist ivuxolimab in advanced cancers. Here immunoSEQ multiplex PCR was the method, and the copy in TCRdb shows in-frame clones only, minus some. The sample contains roughly 61,000 clones, approximately 81% of which appear only once. The input for sequencing was CD4+ or CD8+ T cells sorted from blood, taken in a trial of the OX40 agonist ivuxolimab. The receptors derive from an adult with an advanced solid tumor such as melanoma, head and neck, liver or kidney cancer.

This clone counts as medium-sized. V and J are TRBV5-6 and TRBJ2-7, with 8 bases that match TRBD2. CDR1 is SGHDT and CDR2 is YYEEEE in the germline V gene. The CDR3 totals 14 residues. Losses at the gene ends were 0 bases for V and 5 bases for J; bases not matched to a gene: 4. The CDR3 protein is CASSLGSGADEQYF. The DNA for the CDR3 is TGTGCCAGCAGCTTGGGTAGCGGGGCGGACGAGCAGTACTTC.

The gene calls are TRBV18 and TRBJ2-5; 8 bases map to TRBD1. The CDR3 is 13 residues long. V lost 4 bases to trimming and J lost 5 bases; unmatched junction nucleotides: 3. In germline, CDR1 is KGHSH, CDR2 LQKENI. Here the CDR3 reads CASSHRDRETQYF. The CDR3 nucleotides read TGTGCCAGCTCACACCGGGACAGGGAGACCCAGTACTTC. Based on the CDR3 plus reference TRBV18 and TRBJ2-5, the full variable domain is NAGVMQNPRHLVRRRGQEARLRCSPMKGHSHVYWYRQLPEEGLKFMVYLQKENIIDESGMPKERFSAEFPKEGPSILRIQQVVRGDSAAYFCASSHRDRETQYFGPGTRLLVL.

The CDR3 region has the DNA TGTGCCAGCAGACCTACAGGGAACACAGATACGCAGTATTTT. Protein product: CASRPTGNTDTQYF. The chain links TRBV5-5 to TRBJ2-3, with a possible D match to TRBD1 (6 bases). The ends were cut back, 5 bases at V and 2 bases at J, with 12 bases in the middle. CDR1 is SGHKS and CDR2 is YYEKEE in the germline V gene (reference sequence). The CDR3 is made up of 14 amino acids. Full variable domain (remainder filled in from reference TRBV5-5 and TRBJ2-3): DAGVTQSPTHLIKTRGQQVTLRCSPISGHKSVSWYQQVLGQGPQFIFQYYEKEERGRGNFPDRFSARQFPNYSSELNVNALLLGDSALYLCASRPTGNTDTQYFGPGTRLTVL.

The gene calls are TRBV5-6 and TRBJ1-2, with D tentatively TRBD1 (5 bases). The CDR3 loop spans 13 amino acids. Germline CDR1 is SGHDT and CDR2 is YYEEEE. V dropped 3 bases and J dropped 9 bases, with 15 bases sitting between them. CDR3 bases: TGTGCCAGCAGCTGGGGACTTGACGGTAGCTACACCTTC. Translated: CASSWGLDGSYTF.

V gene TRBV30 combines with J gene TRBJ1-4, with 7 bases fitting TRBD1. From germline, CDR1 is GTSNPN and CDR2 SVGIG (reference sequence). The CDR3 length is 15 residues. With V trimmed by 1 base and J by 10 bases, 12 bases remained unmatched. The CDR3 sequence: CAWSASFRQGPKLFF. The CDR3 DNA follows: TGTGCCTGGAGTGCCTCCTTCAGACAGGGTCCAAAACTGTTTTTT.

J is TRBJ2-1 and V is TRBV15, with TRBD2 identical over 8 bases. The CDR3 spans 15 residues. CDR1 and CDR2 (germline): LNHNV, YYDKDF (reference sequence). V shed 4 bases and J 9 bases; nucleotides not matched to a gene: 11. The CDR3 coding sequence is TGTGCCACCAGCACGGGGCGGGAGGCGGTTCTTGAGCAGTTCTTC. As protein: CATSTGREAVLEQFF.

The chain is built from TRBV5-1 and TRBJ1-4, with 8 bases fitting TRBD1. CDR1 is SGHRS, CDR2 YFSETQ, per germline. With V trimmed by 3 bases and J by 5 bases, 9 bases remained unmatched. The CDR3 runs 16 residues. The CDR3 DNA is TGCGCCAGCAGCTACAGGGGGACGGCGGACAATGAAAAACTGTTTTTT. Translated, it gives CASSYRGTADNEKLFF.